These T cell receptor beta chains were read from a single sample in a study of T cell repertoires in cytomegalovirus infection. Each CDR3 protein gets one entry after TCRdb re-called the reads with MiXCR. The sample consists of some 940,000 distinct CDR3 sequences, less than 35% of them appearing once. No antigen has been assigned to these receptors. The sample here was cultured CD8+ T cells from PBMCs, taken from culture after CMV antigen stimulation. The origin of the receptors is a human donor in good health (CMV status not recorded). Some clones in this sample may be carry-over from other donors' samples. Both conserved end residues are part of each CDR3. A D gene is named only where the DNA matches it firmly. Expanded clones are given a class, and other clones once, few, many or no size at all.

v_gene,d_gene,j_gene,abundance,CDR3aa,CDR3nt
TRBV20-1,TRBD2,TRBJ2-5,NA,CSARSGRWETQYF,TGCAGTGCTAGGTCCGGGAGGTGGGAGACCCAGTACTTC
TRBV20-1,TRBD1,TRBJ1-2,NA,CSARDGGGDSLFQTGYTF,TGCAGTGCTAGAGATGGGGGGGGGGACAGCCTATTTCAAACGGGCTACACCTTC
TRBV15,NA,TRBJ2-3,NA,CATSRDLGDSLGDTQYF,TGTGCCACCAGCAGAGATCTAGGAGACAGCTTAGGAGATACGCAGTATTTT
TRBV4-1,NA,TRBJ2-7,NA,CASSLLDFSSYEQYF,TGCGCCAGCAGCCTTCTGGACTTTTCCTCCTACGAGCAGTACTTC
TRBV6-1,NA,TRBJ1-4,few,CATRERGEEKLFF,TGTGCCACCAGGGAGAGGGGAGAGGAAAAACTGTTTTTT
TRBV27,TRBD1,TRBJ1-1,NA,CASSSPRQGYTEAFF,TGTGCCAGCAGCTCCCCACGACAGGGTTACACTGAAGCTTTCTTT
TRBV9,TRBD1,TRBJ1-1,NA,CASSAHRGTEAFF,TGTGCCAGCAGCGCACACAGGGGGACTGAAGCTTTCTTT
TRBV10-3,TRBD1,TRBJ1-1,few,CAISEVGTGGRGTEAFF,TGTGCCATCAGTGAGGTCGGGACAGGAGGACGAGGGACTGAAGCTTTCTTT
TRBV7-6,NA,TRBJ2-1,many,CASRRRGDNEQFF,TGTGCCAGCAGACGAAGGGGCGACAATGAGCAGTTCTTC
TRBV24-1,NA,TRBJ2-3,few,CATSERTESTDTQYF,TGTGCCACCAGTGAGAGGACGGAGAGCACAGATACGCAGTATTTT
TRBV6-6,NA,TRBJ2-1,NA,CASTPGPGSNEQFF,TGTGCCAGCACGCCGGGACCAGGGTCCAATGAGCAGTTCTTC
TRBV10-3,NA,TRBJ2-5,few,CAISEDAEAQYF,TGTGCCATCAGTGAGGACGCCGAGGCCCAGTACTTC
TRBV13,NA,TRBJ1-5,NA,CASSARGVGNQPQHF,TGTGCCAGCAGCGCGAGGGGAGTGGGGAATCAGCCCCAGCATTTT
TRBV6-2/TRBV6-3,NA,TRBJ1-5,NA,CASSYTDSNQPQHF,TGTGCCAGCAGTTATACGGATAGCAATCAGCCCCAGCATTTT
TRBV9,NA,TRBJ1-2,NA,CASQTGYNGYTF,TGTGCATCACAAACAGGGTATAATGGCTACACCTTC
TRBV7-7,NA,TRBJ2-1,many,CASSSDRNNEQFF,TGTGCTAGCAGCTCCGACAGAAACAATGAGCAGTTCTTC
TRBV12-3/TRBV12-4,NA,TRBJ2-2,NA,CASSLVAAGELFF,TGTGCCAGCAGTTTAGTGGCAGCCGGGGAGCTGTTTTTT
TRBV3-1,NA,TRBJ1-5,NA,CASSQELNQPQHF,TGTGCCAGCAGCCAAGAGCTCAATCAGCCCCAGCATTTT
TRBV19,NA,TRBJ2-1,NA,CASSIPWRISYNEQFF,TGTGCCAGTAGTATCCCGTGGAGGATCTCCTACAATGAGCAGTTCTTC
TRBV2,TRBD1,TRBJ2-2,few,CASSQTGKGSTGELFF,TGTGCCAGCAGTCAGACAGGGAAGGGAAGCACCGGGGAGCTGTTTTTT
TRBV7-2,TRBD1,TRBJ2-7,many,CASSLHRGRGFYEQYF,TGTGCCAGCAGCCTCCACAGGGGGCGCGGGTTTTACGAGCAGTACTTC
TRBV12-3/TRBV12-4,NA,TRBJ2-7,NA,CASSLRIYEQYF,TGTGCCAGCAGTTTACGGATCTACGAGCAGTACTTC
TRBV7-8,TRBD1,TRBJ1-2,few,CASSLPSRDSLYGYTF,TGTGCCAGCAGCTTACCGTCCCGGGACAGCCTCTATGGCTACACCTTC
TRBV7-9,NA,TRBJ2-1,NA,CASSLDQDYNEQFF,TGTGCCAGCAGCTTAGATCAGGATTACAATGAGCAGTTCTTC
TRBV27,TRBD1,TRBJ1-5,few,CASSLLSGGSNQPQHF,TGTGCCAGCAGTTTATTGTCAGGGGGAAGCAATCAGCCCCAGCATTTT
TRBV9,TRBD1,TRBJ2-1,few,CASSVAGTGTNEQFF,TGTGCCAGCAGCGTAGCTGGGACAGGGACAAATGAGCAGTTCTTC
TRBV12-3/TRBV12-4,NA,TRBJ2-3,few,CASTLTARTVSKAATDTQYF,TGTGCCAGCACCCTAACGGCCAGGACAGTGTCCAAAGCGGCCACAGATACGCAGTATTTT